The 5 T cell receptor beta chains reported below all come from one sample, sequenced in a study of patients and donors after allogeneic stem cell transplantation. TCRdb processed the RT-PCR reads anew with MiXCR; each CDR3 protein has one entry. This table holds 900,000 to 1,000,000 distinct CDR3 sequences, roughly 18% found once. The sequenced sample was blood, either unsorted or a sorted T cell fraction (not recorded which). The receptor set was obtained from a human donor who was either an allogeneic HSCT recipient or a stem cell or donor lymphocyte infusion donor (not recorded which). It is not recorded whose cells these are; they may come from a transplant donor.

V gene TRBV30 combines with J gene TRBJ2-1; the match to TRBD1 covers 8 bases. Looked up from germline, CDR1 is GTSNPN and CDR2 is SVGIG (reference sequence). The length of the CDR3 is 14 residues. Trimming removed 3 bases from V and 9 bases from J; junction bases left unmatched: 10. The CDR3 protein is CAWSSVRGRFEQFF. The DNA for the CDR3 is TGTGCCTGGAGCTCAGTCAGGGGGCGCTTTGAGCAGTTCTTC.

V and J are TRBV27 and TRBJ2-7; D perhaps matches TRBD2 (6 bases). This CDR3 comprises 13 residues. V was pared by 4 bases and J by 5 bases, with 12 bases between. Germline V lookup: CDR1 MNHEY, CDR2 SMNVEV (reference sequence). The chain's CDR3 is CASSSPPSDEQYF. DNA for the CDR3: TGTGCCAGCAGTTCCCCCCCTAGCGACGAGCAGTACTTC.

This clonotype was seen more than once but under ten times. The chain has TRBV5-6 and TRBJ1-6, with 11 bases fitting TRBD1. In germline, CDR1 is SGHDT, CDR2 YYEEEE. The CDR3 sequence is 15 residues long. Losses at the gene ends were 4 bases for V and 7 bases for J; bases not matched to a gene: 4. The CDR3 sequence is CASSMDRGPNSPLHF. CDR3 nucleotides: TGTGCCAGCAGCATGGACAGGGGGCCGAATTCACCCCTCCACTTT.

The chain couples TRBV2 to TRBJ2-7; D is undetermined. CDR1 is SNHLY, CDR2 FYNNEI, per germline. CDR3 size: 14 residues. V lost 8 bases to trimming and J lost 2 bases, with 16 bases between them. DNA for the CDR3: TGTGCCAGCGGTTGGCAGAAGGTTCCCTACGAGCAGTACTTC. The encoded protein is CASGWQKVPYEQYF. The whole variable domain, remainder taken from reference TRBV2 and TRBJ2-7, is EPEVTQTPSHQVTQMGQEVILRCVPISNHLYFYWYRQILGQKVEFLVSFYNNEISEKSEIFDDQFSVERPDGSNFTLKIRSTKLEDSAMYFCASGWQKVPYEQYFGPGTRLTVT.

This clonotype was picked up many times. V and J are TRBV12-3 or TRBV12-4 and TRBJ2-7; 12 bases map to TRBD2. The CDR3 length is 15 residues. J gave up 3 bases and V 6 bases, and 6 bases lay outside the gene matches. The CDR3 sequence is CASSQTSGSDYEQYF. DNA of the CDR3: TGTGCCAGCAGCCAGACTAGCGGGAGTGACTACGAGCAGTACTTC.